The rows below give T cell receptor beta chains drawn from one sample of a study of T cell clonotyping in hematopoietic cell transplantation. The assay was immunoSEQ multiplex PCR, and TCRdb's table has in-frame clones only and misses some. The repertoire holds under 11,000 clones, 92% seen once, with 13% in the top ten. Sequenced here: peripheral blood mononuclear cells, sampled before stem cell transplant. The receptor source for this set is a woman between 40 and 50 years old with acute myeloid leukemia. Some clones in this sample may be carry-over from other donors' samples. The CDR3 runs from the conserved cysteine through the conserved F or W. Each record gives: clone size, V gene, D gene, J gene, CDR3 protein, CDR3 DNA. A D gene is named only where the DNA matches it firmly. Some rows mark clone size as missing; the rest say once, few, many or name a class of expanded clone.

NA,TRBV19,NA,TRBJ2-1,CASSRTDRNNEQFF,TGTGCCAGTAGTAGGACAGACCGCAACAATGAGCAGTTCTTC
NA,TRBV9,NA,TRBJ2-7,CASSVGGWQGEQYF,TGTGCCAGCAGCGTAGGAGGCTGGCAGGGAGAGCAGTACTTC
NA,TRBV30,NA,TRBJ2-1,CAWGGGIVNEQFF,TGTGCCTGGGGAGGGGGGATTGTCAATGAGCAGTTCTTC
NA,TRBV10-2,NA,TRBJ2-6,CASREISGANVLTF,TGCGCCAGCAGAGAGATCTCTGGGGCCAACGTCCTGACTTTC
NA,TRBV5-1,NA,TRBJ2-3,CASSLTRDGSTDTQYF,TGCGCCAGCAGCTTGACCAGGGACGGAAGCACAGATACGCAGTATTTT
NA,TRBV7-2,NA,TRBJ2-7,CASSLSRSPLYEQYF,TGTGCCAGCAGCTTATCTCGCAGCCCCCTCTACGAGCAGTACTTC
NA,TRBV5-6,NA,TRBJ1-5,CASSEGHGTQHF,TGTGCCAGCAGCGAAGGACATGGGACCCAGCATTTT
NA,TRBV4-2,TRBD1,TRBJ1-5,CASGQGGQPQHF,TGTGCCAGCGGACAGGGTGGGCAGCCCCAGCATTTT
medium-sized,TRBV19,NA,TRBJ1-5,CASRVGGHSNQPQHF,TGTGCCAGTAGGGTGGGAGGGCATAGCAATCAGCCCCAGCATTTT
NA,TRBV5-5,NA,TRBJ2-2,CASSSRDSRSGTGELFF,TGTGCCAGCAGTTCCAGAGACAGCCGCTCGGGCACCGGGGAGCTGTTTTTT
NA,TRBV2,NA,TRBJ1-1,CASRIAGAFF,TGTGCCAGCAGGATAGCTGGGGCTTTCTTT
NA,TRBV5-4,NA,TRBJ2-2,CASSSQGRNTGELFF,TGTGCCAGCAGTTCCCAGGGGCGAAACACCGGGGAGCTGTTTTTT
few,TRBV19,NA,TRBJ1-2,CASSPRGQLALGYTF,TGTGCCAGTAGTCCTAGAGGACAGCTCGCGCTTGGCTACACCTTC
NA,TRBV20-1,TRBD1,TRBJ2-7,CSAGQGYEQYF,TGCAGTGCTGGACAGGGCTACGAGCAGTACTTC
once,TRBV13,TRBD2,TRBJ2-1,CASSLAGGVGEQFF,TGTGCCAGCAGCTTAGCGGGAGGGGTCGGTGAGCAGTTCTTC
NA,TRBV29-1,NA,TRBJ2-7,CSVTSGTYEQYF,TGCAGCGTAACCTCTGGCACCTACGAGCAGTACTTC
NA,TRBV4-1,NA,TRBJ2-7,CASSSRDGGYEQYF,TGCGCCAGCAGCTCACGCGACGGAGGCTACGAGCAGTACTTC
NA,TRBV10-1,NA,TRBJ2-7,CASSESRYCLTSYEQYF,TGCGCCAGCAGTGAGTCTAGGTACTGCCTAACCTCCTACGAGCAGTACTTC
NA,TRBV5-1,TRBD2,TRBJ2-7,CASSLSMVLAGNYEQYF,TGCGCCAGCAGCTTGTCAATGGTGTTAGCGGGAAACTACGAGCAGTACTTC
NA,TRBV7-9,TRBD1,TRBJ1-4,CASRRRGRGEKLFF,TGTGCCAGCAGAAGGAGGGGGCGCGGTGAAAAACTGTTTTTT
NA,TRBV12-5,TRBD2,TRBJ2-7,CASGLRLAGVVQYF,TGTGCTAGTGGTTTGAGGCTAGCGGGAGTGGTGCAGTACTTC
NA,TRBV12-5,TRBD1,TRBJ2-3,CASGFYDRAVDTQYF,TGTGCTAGTGGTTTTTACGACAGGGCCGTAGATACGCAGTATTTT
NA,TRBV10-3,NA,TRBJ2-1,CAIRNTAAAYNEQFF,TGTGCCATCAGGAACACTGCCGCGGCTTACAATGAGCAGTTCTTC
NA,TRBV27,NA,TRBJ1-2,CASSLFRSGYGYTF,TGTGCCAGCAGTTTATTTAGATCTGGCTATGGCTACACCTTC